This passage covers 29 T cell receptor beta chains from one sample sequenced in a study of shared clonotypes between healthy human individuals. Sequencing was performed with immunoSEQ multiplex PCR; in TCRdb, only in-frame clones are kept and a portion is missing. The sample yields fewer than 3 million clones, just under 95% seen once. Input material: naive CD4+ T cells from PBMCs. Subset reported: CD45RA+ positively selected. The origin of the receptors is a man aged 18-30 years in good health. Some clones in this sample may be carry-over from other donors' samples.

The V gene is TRBV9, the J gene TRBJ1-2; 7 nucleotides line up with TRBD1. V trimming: 0 bases; J trimming: 4 bases; junction bases outside the gene matches: 15. The CDR3 spans 18 residues. Germline CDR1 and CDR2: SGDLS and YYNGEE. The CDR3 region is CASSVALGMDRSPYGYTF. For the CDR3, the DNA is TGTGCCAGCAGCGTAGCGTTGGGAATGGACAGGTCACCCTATGGCTACACCTTC.

With respect to this clone: Distinct nucleotide sequences in the sample also encode this CDR3. This sequence joins TRBV5-1 and TRBJ1-1; D is possibly TRBD1 (5 bases). Between the trimmed V and J ends, which lost 2 bases and 3 bases, there was a span of 11 bases. The CDR3 is made up of 14 amino acids. Germline V lookup: CDR1 SGHRS, CDR2 YFSETQ. CDR3: CASSLGQGHTEAFF. The DNA of the CDR3 is TGCGCCAGCAGCTTAGGCCAGGGTCACACTGAAGCTTTCTTT. The full variable domain, rest sourced from reference TRBV5-1 and TRBJ1-1, is KAGVTQTPRYLIKTRGQQVTLSCSPISGHRSVSWYQQTPGQGLQFLFEYFSETQRNKGNFPGRFSGRQFSNSRSEMNVSTLELGDSALYLCASSLGQGHTEAFFGQGTRLTVV.

The J gene is TRBJ1-1, the V gene TRBV4-2; 10 bases align to TRBD1. Germline V gene sequence: CDR1 LGHNA, CDR2 YNFKEQ. Trimming took 1 base from V and 4 from J; bases not matched to a gene: 6. This CDR3 is 16 amino acids long. The chain's CDR3 is CASSQGTGGPSTEAFF. The CDR3 DNA follows: TGTGCCAGCAGCCAAGGGACAGGGGGTCCCAGCACTGAAGCTTTCTTT.

J is TRBJ1-2 and V is TRBV27; no reliable D call. Trimming removed 5 bases from V and 4 bases from J, with 14 bases in between. CDR1 is MNHEY, CDR2 SMNVEV, per germline (reference sequence). The CDR3 contains 14 residues. For the CDR3, the DNA is TGTGCCAGCAGTCCTCTCCATAAATTCTATGGCTACACCTTC. Its translation: CASSPLHKFYGYTF.

The chain carries TRBV2 and TRBJ2-1; D call uncertain. CDR1 is SNHLY, CDR2 FYNNEI, per germline. CDR3 length equals 9 residues. Trimming pared 8 bases from V and 10 bases from J, leaving 6 bases between. The CDR3 DNA reads as TGTGCCAGCCTTACAGAGCAGTTCTTC. Protein: CASLTEQFF. Filled out from reference TRBV2 and TRBJ2-1, the complete variable domain reads EPEVTQTPSHQVTQMGQEVILRCVPISNHLYFYWYRQILGQKVEFLVSFYNNEISEKSEIFDDQFSVERPDGSNFTLKIRSTKLEDSAMYFCASLTEQFFGPGTRLTVL.

This sequence joins TRBV10-3 and TRBJ2-7; D possibly uses TRBD1 or TRBD2 (7 bases each). Per the germline V gene, CDR1 is ENHRY and CDR2 is SYGVKD. V was trimmed by 3 bases and J by 0 bases, leaving 9 bases between them. The CDR3 has 14 amino acids. The CDR3: CAISDRGGSYEQYF. CDR3 nucleotides: TGTGCCATCAGTGACAGGGGGGGCTCCTACGAGCAGTACTTC.

This sequence joins TRBV25-1 and TRBJ1-6; D is unclear. This CDR3 has 14 residues. Germline assignment: CDR1 MGHDK and CDR2 SYGVNS. V lost 3 bases, J lost 10 bases, and 13 bases lay in between. CDR3 in DNA: TGTGCCAGCAGTGACAACATTTCGGAATCACCCCTCCACTTT. This gives the protein CASSDNISESPLHF.

CDR3 residues: CASNLHRGTYEQYF. The CDR3 nucleotides are TGTGCCAGCAATCTGCATAGAGGGACCTACGAGCAGTACTTC. This rearrangement joins TRBV28 to TRBJ2-7, with D perhaps TRBD2 (5 bases). The V end was cut by 7 bases, the J end by 2 bases, with 15 bases between. The germline CDR1 and CDR2 sequences are MDHEN and SYDVKM. This CDR3 has 14 residues.

The V gene is TRBV4-3, the J gene TRBJ2-7; D gene ambiguous. The CDR3 contains 15 residues. CDR1 is LGHNA, CDR2 YSLEER, per germline. V was cut by 0 bases and J by 4 bases, with 13 bases left in between. The DNA for the CDR3 is TGCGCCAGCAGCCAAGAAAGGGTGCTAGGTTACGAGCAGTACTTC. It specifies CASSQERVLGYEQYF.

This chain joins TRBV4-3 and TRBJ2-3; 7 bases agree with TRBD1. CDR3 length: 15 residues. The ends lost 1 base at V and 2 bases at J; junction bases unmatched: 3. Germline V gene data show CDR1 as LGHNA and CDR2 as YSLEER. CDR3 in amino acids: CASSQGQGHTDTQYF. The CDR3 region has the DNA TGCGCCAGCAGCCAAGGACAGGGCCACACAGATACGCAGTATTTT.

V is TRBV19 and J is TRBJ2-1; D possibly corresponds to TRBD2 (6 bases). Looked up from germline, CDR1 is LNHDA and CDR2 is SQIVND (reference sequence). This CDR3 contains 16 residues. Trimming stripped 5 bases from V and 7 bases from J, with 21 bases between. CDR3 loop: CASSRLSSGLKNEQFF. CDR3 coding DNA: TGTGCCAGTAGTCGCTTATCGAGCGGGTTAAAGAATGAGCAGTTCTTC.

V and J are TRBV6-5 and TRBJ2-5; D is unresolved. The CDR3 sequence is 13 residues long. Germline CDR1 MNHEY, CDR2 SVGAGI. Deletions cut 2 bases from V and 5 bases from J, with 9 bases between. CDR3 residues: CASSYGRSETQYF. The CDR3 DNA reads as TGTGCCAGCAGTTACGGGCGTTCGGAGACCCAGTACTTC.

The table lists this clone with a few counts. V gene TRBV7-9 combines with J gene TRBJ1-4; D is undetermined. The CDR3 covers 13 residues. Trimming took 4 bases from V and 8 from J, leaving 11 bases between them. Germline V gives CDR1 SEHNR, CDR2 FQNEAQ (reference sequence). CDR3: CASSWSDGEKLFF. The CDR3 DNA follows: TGTGCCAGCAGCTGGTCGGACGGGGAAAAACTGTTTTTT.

The V gene is TRBV19, the J gene TRBJ2-1; 10 positions match TRBD1. In germline, CDR1 is LNHDA, CDR2 SQIVND (reference sequence). J lost 0 bases, V lost 3 bases, and 5 bases had no gene match. The CDR3 runs to 17 residues. The CDR3 nucleotides are TGTGCCAGTAGTATCGACAGGGGGCAGGGCTCCTACAATGAGCAGTTCTTC. Encoded protein: CASSIDRGQGSYNEQFF.

The chain uses TRBV19 and TRBJ2-1; the match to TRBD2 covers 9 bases. V lost 3 bases to trimming and J lost 6 bases; unmatched junction nucleotides: 3. Germline lookup yields CDR1 LNHDA and CDR2 SQIVND (reference sequence). The CDR3 sequence is 14 residues long. The CDR3 region is CASSMAGGTNEQFF. The CDR3 coding sequence is TGTGCCAGTAGTATGGCGGGAGGGACCAATGAGCAGTTCTTC.

This chain joins TRBV14 and TRBJ1-4, with D perhaps TRBD1 (6 bases). The germline CDR1 and CDR2 sequences are SGHDN and FVKESK. V shed 0 bases and J shed 10 bases, with 15 bases lying between them. The CDR3 is 15 residues long. As DNA, the CDR3 is TGTGCCAGCAGCCAAGAGGACAGAGACCTTGGAAAACTGTTTTTT. Translated, it gives CASSQEDRDLGKLFF.

This sequence joins TRBV5-1 and TRBJ1-1; D remains ambiguous. Germline loops: CDR1 SGHRS, CDR2 YFSETQ. This CDR3 is built from 14 residues. V gave up 0 bases and J gave up 6 bases, with 12 bases separating them. The CDR3 sequence: CASSLDSERSEAFF. CDR3 DNA sequence: TGCGCCAGCAGCTTGGACAGTGAACGCTCTGAAGCTTTCTTT. The full variable domain, completed using reference TRBV5-1 and TRBJ1-1, is KAGVTQTPRYLIKTRGQQVTLSCSPISGHRSVSWYQQTPGQGLQFLFEYFSETQRNKGNFPGRFSGRQFSNSRSEMNVSTLELGDSALYLCASSLDSERSEAFFGQGTRLTVV.

The V and J genes are TRBV18 and TRBJ2-1, with 7 positions matching TRBD2. Per germline, CDR1 KGHSH and CDR2 LQKENI. The CDR3 length is 15 residues. The V and J ends lost 4 bases and 6 bases, in that order; junction bases with no gene match: 9. The CDR3 DNA is TGTGCCAGCTCACTAGGACTAGTAGGTCCCAATGAGCAGTTCTTC. Its protein product is CASSLGLVGPNEQFF.

The J gene is TRBJ1-2, the V gene TRBV5-6, with 7 bases lining up with TRBD1. Germline CDR1 is SGHDT and CDR2 is YYEEEE. The CDR3 spans 15 residues. Trimming removed 4 bases from V and 1 base from J; junction bases left unmatched: 7. CDR3 sequence reads: CASSPGTAFNYGYTF. CDR3 nucleotide sequence: TGTGCCAGCAGCCCCGGGACAGCCTTTAACTATGGCTACACCTTC.

The chain uses TRBV12-5 and TRBJ1-5; D gene unclear. V was trimmed by 7 bases and J by 0 bases, leaving 10 bases between them. The V gene's germline CDR1 is LGHNT and CDR2 FRNRAP. The CDR3 is 14 amino acids. CDR3 in DNA: TGTGCTAGTGCCTCGGCGGGTAGCAATCAGCCCCAGCATTTT. Amino acids: CASASAGSNQPQHF.

V is TRBV5-1 and J is TRBJ2-7; 11 bases match TRBD1. CDR3 length: 15 residues. The germline gives CDR1 SGHRS, CDR2 YFSETQ. V shed 4 bases and J 3 bases; nucleotides not matched to a gene: 6. This chain's CDR3 is CASSGQGAASYEQYF. CDR3 nucleotides: TGCGCCAGCAGCGGACAGGGGGCGGCTAGCTACGAGCAGTACTTC.

The chain couples TRBV5-4 to TRBJ2-7; 9 bases align to TRBD1. Germline loops: CDR1 SGHNT, CDR2 YYREEE (reference sequence). This CDR3 spans 15 amino acids. Trimming removed 3 bases from V and 3 bases from J; junction bases left unmatched: 7. CDR3 region: CASSYTTGGIYEQYF. The CDR3 DNA reads as TGTGCCAGCAGCTACACGACAGGGGGTATCTACGAGCAGTACTTC.

This clone was counted once. This chain connects TRBV18 to TRBJ1-3, with TRBD1 as a possible D gene (5 bases). CDR1 and CDR2 from the germline V gene are KGHSH and LQKENI. This CDR3 is 16 amino acids long. Trimming removed 1 base from V and 0 bases from J, with 10 bases in between. CDR3 in amino acids: CASSPQAGGSGNTIYF. Written as DNA, the CDR3 is TGTGCCAGCTCACCACAGGCTGGGGGCTCTGGAAACACCATATATTTT.

The chain is built from TRBV2 and TRBJ2-1; a possible D gene is TRBD1 (6 bases). The CDR3 covers 15 residues. V was pared by 0 bases and J by 4 bases, with 10 bases between. The germline CDR1 and CDR2 sequences are SNHLY and FYNNEI. The CDR3 loop reads CASSEAGTSYNEQFF. DNA for the CDR3: TGTGCCAGCAGTGAAGCCGGGACATCGTACAATGAGCAGTTCTTC.

The V and J genes are TRBV4-2 and TRBJ2-5; D could derive from TRBD1 or TRBD2 (7 bases each). Germline V gives CDR1 LGHNA, CDR2 YNFKEQ. V dropped 2 bases and J dropped 5 bases, with 15 bases sitting between them. The CDR3 is 15 residues long. The CDR3 DNA reads as TGTGCCAGCAGCCAATTAGGCAGGGGGGGGGAGACCCAGTACTTC. Translation gives CASSQLGRGGETQYF.

The chain employs TRBV5-1 and TRBJ2-7, with D hard to call. This CDR3 has 15 amino acids. Between the trimmed V and J ends, which lost 4 bases and 0 bases, there was a span of 14 bases. The germline V gene encodes CDR1 SGHRS and CDR2 YFSETQ. The CDR3 DNA sequence: TGCGCCAGCAGCGACTTCAGCGACACCTCCTACGAGCAGTACTTC. Amino acids: CASSDFSDTSYEQYF. The whole variable domain, filled in from reference TRBV5-1 and TRBJ2-7, reads KAGVTQTPRYLIKTRGQQVTLSCSPISGHRSVSWYQQTPGQGLQFLFEYFSETQRNKGNFPGRFSGRQFSNSRSEMNVSTLELGDSALYLCASSDFSDTSYEQYFGPGTRLTVT.

The gene calls are TRBV18 and TRBJ1-4; D uncertain. The V gene's germline CDR1 is KGHSH and CDR2 LQKENI. This CDR3 is 13 amino acids long. Between the trimmed V and J ends, which lost 6 bases and 8 bases, there was a span of 13 bases. DNA for the CDR3: TGTGCCAGCTCTCGAGACACTTCCGAAAAACTGTTTTTT. Its translation is CASSRDTSEKLFF.

The V and J genes are TRBV30 and TRBJ2-5; D might be TRBD2 (5 bases). Germline-derived CDR1 and CDR2 are GTSNPN and SVGIG (reference sequence). CDR3 length: 15 amino acids. V gave up 2 bases and J gave up 0 bases, with 13 bases separating them. CDR3: CAWSKREWYQETQYF. The CDR3 nucleotides are TGTGCCTGGAGTAAGAGGGAGTGGTACCAAGAGACCCAGTACTTC.

The chain recombines TRBV7-9 with TRBJ2-5; the D gene is possibly TRBD1 (5 bases). The V end was cut by 2 bases, the J end by 5 bases, with 15 bases between. From germline, CDR1 is SEHNR and CDR2 FQNEAQ (reference sequence). CDR3 size: 15 residues. CDR3 in amino acids: CASSLQGQGSETQYF. CDR3 in DNA: TGTGCCAGCAGCTTACAGGGTCAGGGATCGGAGACCCAGTACTTC.